These T cell receptor beta chains were read from a single sample in a study of sequential checkpoint blockade in melanoma. The protocol was immunoSEQ multiplex PCR, while the TCRdb copy is restricted to in-frame clones and leaves out a portion. This sample has some 4,700 clones; about 29% occur once, and the top ten carry about 22%. The specimen was tumor tissue (inferred from file names), collected from a patient given nivolumab and ipilimumab in sequence. These receptors were collected from a human donor with melanoma. Each CDR3 is given with its conserved first and last residue. The D gene is left open where the match is weak. Size is omitted from some rows. Given values are once, few, many or a class for expanded clones.

once,-,TRBV15,TRBJ1-5,CATSRDKGGGNQPQHF,TGTGCCACCAGCAGAGATAAGGGGGGAGGCAATCAGCCCCAGCATTTT
few,-,TRBV9,TRBJ1-4,CASSGTDSLTNEKLFF,TGTGCCAGCAGCGGGACAGATAGCCTAACTAATGAAAAACTGTTTTTT
few,TRBD1,TRBV6-8,TRBJ1-1,CASSHAGGTEAFF,TGTGCCAGCAGTCACGCAGGGGGCACTGAAGCTTTCTTT
-,TRBD1,TRBV5-1,TRBJ2-7,CASSVEGQGYEQYF,TGCGCCAGCAGCGTGGAGGGACAGGGGTACGAGCAGTACTTC
-,-,TRBV5-1,TRBJ2-3,CASSLFTSTDTQYF,TGCGCCAGCAGCTTGTTTACCAGCACAGATACGCAGTATTTT
-,TRBD2,TRBV5-1,TRBJ2-1,CASSLLPGLADNEQFF,TGCGCCAGCAGCCTCCTCCCGGGACTAGCAGACAATGAGCAGTTCTTC
medium-sized,-,TRBV11-3,TRBJ1-1,CASSLTGGGGEAFF,TGTGCCAGCAGCTTAACGGGCGGCGGGGGGGAAGCTTTCTTT
-,TRBD1,TRBV28,TRBJ1-2,CASSSPGQGALGYTF,TGTGCCAGCAGTTCGCCGGGACAGGGGGCGCTTGGCTACACCTTC
-,TRBD1,TRBV19,TRBJ2-7,CASSWGQGEQYF,TGTGCCAGTAGTTGGGGACAGGGCGAGCAGTACTTC
few,-,TRBV6-8,TRBJ1-4,CASSYSKFLFPGLNEKLFF,TGTGCCAGCAGTTACTCGAAATTTCTATTCCCAGGGTTAAATGAAAAACTGTTTTTT
few,TRBD2,TRBV4-1,TRBJ2-3,CASSQAAGATDTQYF,TGCGCCAGCAGCCAAGCAGCGGGAGCCACAGATACGCAGTATTTT
-,-,TRBV6-8,TRBJ2-3,CAIRPEGSQETQYF,TGTGCCATCAGGCCAGAGGGGTCTCAAGAAACGCAGTATTTT
few,-,TRBV6-8,TRBJ2-1,CASSAFLVGKGQFF,TGTGCCAGCAGTGCTTTTTTAGTTGGCAAGGGGCAGTTCTTC
-,TRBD1,TRBV6-8,TRBJ2-1,CASSDRGREQFF,TGTGCCAGCAGTGACAGGGGGCGGGAGCAGTTCTTC
-,TRBD2,TRBV19,TRBJ2-1,CASSMLAGYYNEQFF,TGTGCCAGTAGTATGCTAGCGGGATACTACAATGAGCAGTTCTTC
-,-,TRBV18,TRBJ1-3,CASSPRVVSGNTIYF,TGTGCCAGCTCACCACGGGTAGTGTCTGGAAACACCATATATTTT
few,-,TRBV11-3,TRBJ2-6,CASSLEDAGANVLTF,TGTGCCAGCAGCTTGGAGGACGCTGGGGCCAACGTCCTGACTTTC
many,-,TRBV6-8,TRBJ1-5,CASTFRAPGYSNQPQHF,TGTGCCAGCACCTTCCGGGCCCCGGGGTATAGCAATCAGCCCCAGCATTTT
few,-,TRBV7-4,TRBJ1-2,CASSSSPDYGYTF,TGTGCCAGCAGTTCGTCCCCGGACTATGGCTACACCTTC
-,-,TRBV18,TRBJ1-1,CASSPPGGGEAFF,TGTGCCAGCTCACCTCCGGGGGGGGGTGAAGCTTTCTTT
-,-,TRBV30,TRBJ1-2,CAWSVLGIYGYTF,TGTGCCTGGAGTGTTCTGGGGATCTATGGCTACACCTTC
-,-,TRBV19,TRBJ1-3,CASSISGTEYGNTIYF,TGTGCCAGTAGTATTTCCGGGACGGAATATGGAAACACCATATATTTT
once,TRBD1,TRBV5-1,TRBJ1-1,CASSLDLGQGADAFF,TGCGCCAGCAGCTTGGACCTGGGACAGGGGGCTGACGCTTTCTTT
few,-,TRBV6-8,TRBJ1-1,CASSYSRGGTEAFF,TGTGCCAGCAGTTACTCGCGGGGAGGTACTGAAGCTTTCTTT
few,TRBD1,TRBV11-3,TRBJ2-1,CASSPRQGRNEQFF,TGTGCCAGCAGCCCCCGACAGGGGCGCAATGAGCAGTTCTTC
medium-sized,TRBD2,TRBV9,TRBJ2-6,CASSGLAGVGGSGANVLTF,TGTGCCAGCAGCGGCTTAGCGGGAGTGGGGGGCTCTGGGGCCAACGTCCTGACTTTC
few,TRBD1,TRBV5-1,TRBJ2-7,CASSSLGTGSDEQYF,TGCGCCAGCAGCTCGCTCGGGACAGGGAGCGACGAGCAGTACTTC
-,-,TRBV14,TRBJ2-7,CASSPRVAADPIF,TGTGCCAGCAGCCCCCGGGTAGCGGCTGATCCTATCTTC
-,TRBD2,TRBV5-1,TRBJ2-1,CASSLGTSGRAREQFF,TGCGCCAGCAGCTTGGGGACTAGCGGGAGGGCCAGGGAGCAGTTCTTC
-,-,TRBV18,TRBJ1-2,CASSQEPYGYTF,TGTGCCAGCTCACAGGAGCCCTATGGCTACACCTTC
-,-,TRBV6-8,TRBJ2-2,CASRLRDLSGELFF,TGTGCCAGCAGATTGAGGGACCTAAGCGGGGAGCTGTTTTTT
-,-,TRBV6-8,TRBJ2-5,CASTIADQETQYF,TGTGCCAGCACAATAGCGGACCAAGAGACCCAGTACTTC
-,TRBD1,TRBV18,TRBJ2-7,CASSPGTGPYEQYF,TGTGCCAGCTCCCCCGGGACAGGCCCTTACGAGCAGTACTTC
many,TRBD1,TRBV9,TRBJ2-5,CASSVGGTGGETQYF,TGTGCCAGCAGCGTAGGAGGGACAGGGGGGGAGACCCAGTACTTC
many,TRBD1,TRBV11-3,TRBJ1-5,CASSQVGTANSNQPQHF,TGTGCCAGCAGCCAAGTCGGGACAGCTAATAGCAATCAGCCCCAGCATTTT
many,TRBD2,TRBV11-3,TRBJ2-7,CASSFGGGSYEQYF,TGTGCCAGCAGCTTTGGCGGGGGCTCCTACGAGCAGTACTTC
-,-,TRBV18,TRBJ1-2,CASSFQGRGADGYTF,TGTGCCAGCTCTTTCCAGGGGAGAGGGGCGGATGGCTACACCTTC
medium-sized,-,TRBV10-2,TRBJ2-3,CASKVIADTDTQYF,TGCGCCAGCAAGGTAATAGCGGACACAGATACGCAGTATTTT
few,-,TRBV30,TRBJ1-1,CAGGWGRGGGTEAFF,TGTGCCGGGGGCTGGGGCAGGGGAGGTGGCACTGAAGCTTTCTTT
-,TRBD1,TRBV9,TRBJ2-7,CASSVGGTGGYEQYF,TGTGCCAGCAGCGTAGGTGGGACAGGGGGCTACGAGCAGTACTTC
-,TRBD2,TRBV5-1,TRBJ2-2,CASSLVTGGTDTGELFF,TGCGCCAGCAGCTTAGTAACGGGAGGGACCGACACCGGGGAGCTGTTTTTT